What follows is one T cell receptor (beta chain) and its context. This entry belongs to a study of OX40 agonist ivuxolimab in advanced cancers. Study details: Earlier treatment with anti-PD-1, anti-PD-L1 or anti-CTLA-4 was permitted, and roughly 42% had received some.

Sequencing was performed with immunoSEQ multiplex PCR; in TCRdb, only in-frame clones are kept and a portion is missing. The sample yields roughly 17,000 clones, roughly 85% seen once. Germline V gives CDR1 PRHDT, CDR2 FYEKMQ (reference sequence). The CDR3 consists of 13 residues. Trimming removed 6 bases from V and 0 bases from J, with 8 bases in between. This receptor was taken from an adult with an advanced solid tumor such as melanoma, head and neck, liver or kidney cancer. Sequencing used CD4+ or CD8+ T cells sorted from blood, obtained in a trial of the OX40 agonist ivuxolimab. The J gene is TRBJ1-2, the V gene TRBV13, with unresolved D. The CDR3 here is CASSRTANYGYTF. Written as DNA, the CDR3 is TGTGCCAGCAGTAGGACGGCTAACTATGGCTACACCTTC.